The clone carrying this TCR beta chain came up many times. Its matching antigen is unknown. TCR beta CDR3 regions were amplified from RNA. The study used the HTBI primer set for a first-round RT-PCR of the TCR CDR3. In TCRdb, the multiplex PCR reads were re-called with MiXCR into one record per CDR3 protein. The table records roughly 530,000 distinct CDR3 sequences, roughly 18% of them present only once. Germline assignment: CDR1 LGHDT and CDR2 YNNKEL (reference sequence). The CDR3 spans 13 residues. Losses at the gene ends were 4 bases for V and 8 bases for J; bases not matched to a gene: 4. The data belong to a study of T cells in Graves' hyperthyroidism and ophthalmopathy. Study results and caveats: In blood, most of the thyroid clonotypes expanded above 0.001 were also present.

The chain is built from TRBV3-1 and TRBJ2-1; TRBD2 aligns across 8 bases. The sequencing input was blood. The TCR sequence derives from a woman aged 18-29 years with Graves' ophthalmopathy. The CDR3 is CASSRGLADEQFF. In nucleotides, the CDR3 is TGTGCCAGCAGCCGCGGACTAGCCGATGAGCAGTTCTTC.